Only a few counts were recorded for the clone carrying this T cell receptor beta chain. The antigen is unknown. The data are from a study of post-analysis software for immune sequencing data. Study-wide findings and caveats: Five or six TRBV segments, TRBV5-6, TRBV5-1 and TRBV20-1 among them, were found more frequent in patients than controls.

V gave up 6 bases and J gave up 2 bases, with 21 bases separating them. Germline V gene sequence: CDR1 MNHNS, CDR2 SASEGT. The CDR3 has 17 amino acids. Libraries were made from TCR beta cDNA, and they carried unique molecular identifiers. TCRdb ran MiXCR on the PCR reads and lists one entry per CDR3 protein. The sample carries a few hundred thousand distinct CDR3 sequences, less than 40% recorded once. The sample comprised blood. This clonotype was sampled from a girl aged 5-17 years with multiple sclerosis. The chain employs TRBV6-1 and TRBJ2-3; D may be TRBD1 or TRBD2 (6 bases each). CDR3 amino acids: CASRGGPWGSNTDTQYF. As DNA, the CDR3 is TGTGCCAGCAGAGGGGGGCCATGGGGGTCGAACACAGATACGCAGTATTTT.